The clone carrying this T cell receptor beta chain was counted ten times or more. Its antigen is not known. TCRdb analysed the reads with MiXCR anew, one entry per CDR3 protein. Of hundreds of thousands of distinct CDR3 sequences listed, roughly a tenth are singletons. The entry originates in a study of T cell repertoires in cytomegalovirus infection. At the level of the study: Both a matching HLA type and CMV infection were indicated by public TCR beta signatures. Study results and caveats: Cumulated frequencies of public TCR beta families served to identify carriers of CMV plus the relevant HLA. Predominance within the ex vivo response was attributable to HLA-C-restricted CMV-specific TCR beta clonotypes.

The CDR3 totals 13 residues. V lost 8 bases, J lost 5 bases, and 15 bases lay in between. This clonotype was sampled from a human donor in good health (CMV status not recorded). Some clones in this sample may be carry-over from other donors' samples. Input material: PBMCs. The V call is TRBV12-3 or TRBV12-4, the J call TRBJ1-1; D is unclear. CDR3: CASGFDGGTEAFF. The CDR3 region has the DNA TGTGCCAGCGGATTCGACGGCGGTACTGAAGCTTTCTTT.